A single sample is the source of the 28 T cell receptor beta chains below, sequenced in a study of OX40 agonist ivuxolimab in advanced cancers. Clones were read by immunoSEQ multiplex PCR, and TCRdb kept only the in-frame ones, dropping some. This repertoire shows about 37,000 clones, roughly 83% found once; its top ten account for 20% to 25%. Material: CD4+ or CD8+ T cells sorted from blood, obtained in a trial of the OX40 agonist ivuxolimab. These receptors all stem from an adult with an advanced solid tumor such as melanoma, head and neck, liver or kidney cancer.

The chain joins TRBV30 to TRBJ1-2; possible D gene TRBD1, 5 bases. CDR3 length: 12 residues. The V gene lost 3 bases and the J gene lost 7 bases, with 12 bases spanning the gap. From germline, CDR1 is GTSNPN and CDR2 SVGIG (reference sequence). CDR3 loop: CAWRTPGLGYTF. In DNA form, the CDR3 reads TGTGCCTGGAGAACTCCGGGACTTGGCTACACCTTC.

Turning to this clone: This may come from a read error, since a much larger clone is one base off. The V gene is TRBV2, the J gene TRBJ2-7; maybe TRBD1 (5 bases). This CDR3 region has 15 residues. The germline V gene encodes CDR1 SNHLY and CDR2 FYNNEI. CDR3 sequence (DNA): TGTGCCAGCACCGAGACAGCCCGGGCCCTCTACGAGCGGTACTTC. Its translation: CASTETARALYERYF.

The chain couples TRBV11-2 to TRBJ1-1, with a possible D match to TRBD1 (5 bases). V lost 5 bases and J 0 bases, leaving 7 bases between the germline ends. In germline, CDR1 is SGHAT, CDR2 FQNNGV. This CDR3 has 13 residues. Written as DNA, the CDR3 is TGTGCCAGCAGCCAGGGTATGAACACTGAAGCTTTCTTT. Translated: CASSQGMNTEAFF.

The chain recombines TRBV5-6 with TRBJ2-7, with 9 bases fitting TRBD1. This CDR3 is built from 13 residues. Germline CDR1 is SGHDT and CDR2 is YYEEEE. Trimming at V came to 4 bases and at J to 5 bases, leaving 4 bases not matched to a gene. The CDR3 here is CASSPGTGHEQYF. The CDR3 nucleotides read TGTGCCAGCAGCCCGGGGACAGGGCACGAGCAGTACTTC.

This clone has only a few counts. The chain uses TRBV29-1 and TRBJ1-5; D remains unclear. With 4 bases removed from V and 3 bases from J, the gap between germline ends came to 10 bases. The germline V gene has CDR1 SQVTM and CDR2 ANQGSEA. The CDR3 extends over 13 amino acids. The CDR3 bases are TGCAGCGTTGTTATCCCCCCCAATCAGCCCCAGCATTTT. It is translated as CSVVIPPNQPQHF.

The rearrangement joins TRBV7-9 to TRBJ2-3; 13 positions match TRBD2. V was clipped by 2 bases and J by 4 bases; unmatched bases: 6. Per germline, CDR1 SEHNR and CDR2 FQNEAQ (reference sequence). The CDR3 extends over 17 amino acids. CDR3: CASSLPGLAGSSDTQYF. For the CDR3, the DNA is TGTGCCAGCAGCTTACCGGGACTAGCGGGATCTTCAGATACGCAGTATTTT.

This clone was recorded once. The rearrangement links TRBV7-9 to TRBJ2-7; 7 nucleotides line up with TRBD1. With V trimmed by 5 bases and J by 5 bases, 9 bases remained unmatched. This CDR3 comprises 14 residues. The germline CDR1 and CDR2 sequences are SEHNR and FQNEAQ (reference sequence). The CDR3 DNA reads as TGTGCCAGCAGCCCACAGGGGCCAGGGGACGAGCAGTACTTC. It yields the protein CASSPQGPGDEQYF.

The rearrangement uses TRBV7-8 and TRBJ2-6, with D unclear. The CDR3 length is 19 residues. The germline gives CDR1 SGHVS, CDR2 FQNEAQ. V gave up 0 bases and J gave up 0 bases, with 15 bases separating them. This chain's CDR3 is CASSLALAVPSSGANVLTF. CDR3 nucleotides: TGTGCCAGCAGCTTAGCGTTGGCGGTCCCAAGCTCTGGGGCCAACGTCCTGACTTTC.

The J gene is TRBJ2-7, the V gene TRBV19; TRBD1 matches 8 bases. CDR3 length: 15 residues. J was trimmed by 3 bases and V by 4 bases; bases with no gene match: 8. CDR1 is LNHDA, CDR2 SQIVND, per germline (reference sequence). This CDR3 is CASSTGQGVRYEQYF. DNA of the CDR3: TGTGCCAGTAGTACCGGACAGGGTGTGCGCTACGAGCAGTACTTC.

The V and J genes are TRBV2 and TRBJ1-5; a weak D match, TRBD1 (5 bases). Germline CDR1 and CDR2: SNHLY and FYNNEI. Deletions cut 7 bases from V and 0 bases from J, with 16 bases between. The CDR3 loop spans 16 amino acids. The CDR3 DNA reads as TGTGCCAGCACCACTAGTACAGGTTTTAGCAATCAGCCCCAGCATTTT. Its translation: CASTTSTGFSNQPQHF.

The chain uses TRBV5-6 and TRBJ2-7, with 8 bases fitting TRBD1. Germline V gene data show CDR1 as SGHDT and CDR2 as YYEEEE. Trimming at V came to 5 bases and at J to 0 bases, leaving 13 bases not matched to a gene. The CDR3 is 17 residues long. In DNA form, the CDR3 reads TGTGCCAGCAGAAGGACAGGGTTGCTCCTGAGCTCCTACGAGCAGTACTTC. This sequence encodes CASRRTGLLLSSYEQYF.

J is TRBJ2-6 and V is TRBV6-5, with no clear D. CDR3 length: 13 residues. Germline-derived CDR1 and CDR2 are MNHEY and SVGAGI. The V and J ends lost 7 bases and 4 bases respectively, with 8 bases between them. For the CDR3, the DNA is TGTGCCAGCACGGGTTCCGGGGCCAACGTCCTGACTTTC. It encodes CASTGSGANVLTF.

CDR3 protein: CATSGWAGDEQYF. The CDR3 nucleotides are TGTGCCACCTCCGGCTGGGCAGGGGATGAGCAGTACTTC. The chain links TRBV2 to TRBJ2-7; D might be TRBD1 (6 bases). Germline CDR1 is SNHLY and CDR2 is FYNNEI. The CDR3 runs to 13 residues. V was shortened by 10 bases and J by 7 bases, with 20 bases between the two germline ends. The whole variable domain, remainder taken from reference TRBV2 and TRBJ2-7, is EPEVTQTPSHQVTQMGQEVILRCVPISNHLYFYWYRQILGQKVEFLVSFYNNEISEKSEIFDDQFSVERPDGSNFTLKIRSTKLEDSAMYFCATSGWAGDEQYFGPGTRLTVT.

This clone was picked up a small number of times. The CDR3 sequence is CASSSRSRPWEQYF. In DNA form, the CDR3 reads TGTGCCAGCAGCTCGCGCAGCCGGCCTTGGGAGCAGTACTTC. V gene TRBV5-4 combines with J gene TRBJ2-7; the D is unclear. Germline V gene sequence: CDR1 SGHNT, CDR2 YYREEE (reference sequence). The CDR3 is made up of 14 amino acids. The V gene lost 3 bases and the J gene lost 7 bases, with 17 bases spanning the gap.

This clone was detected only a few times. V usage is TRBV5-1 and J usage is TRBJ2-7; TRBD1 aligns across 8 bases. J lost 3 bases, V lost 6 bases, and 11 bases had no gene match. The germline gives CDR1 SGHRS, CDR2 YFSETQ. CDR3 length equals 15 residues. The CDR3 region has the DNA TGCGCCAGCAAGTTACAGGGGGGTCTTATCTACGAGCAGTACTTC. Protein product: CASKLQGGLIYEQYF.

The V and J genes are TRBV5-5 and TRBJ2-2, with TRBD1 as a possible D gene (6 bases). Germline V gene lookup returns CDR1 SGHKS and CDR2 YYEKEE (reference sequence). This CDR3 has 14 residues. The V end lost 3 bases, the J end lost 5 bases, and 11 bases lay between the germline ends. The CDR3 region is CASSSQGPTGELFF. The CDR3 DNA is TGTGCCAGCAGCTCGCAGGGGCCAACCGGGGAGCTGTTTTTT.

V gene TRBV4-3 combines with J gene TRBJ2-6; D is unclear. Trimming took 0 bases from V and 2 from J, leaving 5 bases between them. Germline CDR1 reads LGHNA; CDR2 reads YSLEER. This CDR3 is 15 amino acids long. The CDR3, as DNA: TGCGCCAGCAGCCAAGATCCGACTGGGGCCAACGTCCTGACTTTC. This codes for CASSQDPTGANVLTF.

In this sample, this clone turned up once. V is TRBV11-3 and J is TRBJ2-7; tentatively, D is TRBD2 (7 bases). The V and J ends lost 5 bases and 4 bases respectively, with 15 bases between them. The CDR3 consists of 14 residues. CDR1 is SGHNT, CDR2 YENEEA, per germline. The CDR3 nucleotides read TGTGCCAGCAGCCCCCGCGGGGGCGGATACGAGCAGTACTTC. Protein sequence: CASSPRGGGYEQYF. Using reference TRBV11-3 and TRBJ2-7 for the parts outside the CDR3, the full variable domain is EAGVVQSPRYKIIEKKQPVAFWCNPISGHNTLYWYLQNLGQGPELLIRYENEEAVDDSQLPKDRFSAERLKGVDSTLKIQPAELGDSAVYLCASSPRGGGYEQYFGPGTRLTVT.

The J gene is TRBJ1-6, the V gene TRBV2, with TRBD1 as a possible D gene (5 bases). Trimming stripped 3 bases from V and 7 bases from J, with 13 bases between. Germline CDR1 and CDR2: SNHLY and FYNNEI. The CDR3 sequence is 15 residues long. The CDR3 reads CASSDRQGTNSPLHF. The CDR3, as DNA: TGTGCCAGCAGTGATCGGCAGGGTACGAATTCACCCCTCCACTTT. Drawing the rest from reference TRBV2 and TRBJ1-6, the complete variable domain is EPEVTQTPSHQVTQMGQEVILRCVPISNHLYFYWYRQILGQKVEFLVSFYNNEISEKSEIFDDQFSVERPDGSNFTLKIRSTKLEDSAMYFCASSDRQGTNSPLHFGNGTRLTVT.

V and J are TRBV27 and TRBJ2-7; perhaps TRBD2 as D (5 bases). V lost 4 bases and J 3 bases, leaving 16 bases between the germline ends. CDR1 is MNHEY and CDR2 is SMNVEV in the germline V gene (reference sequence). The CDR3 is 15 residues long. The CDR3: CASSWGYSENYEQYF. The CDR3 nucleotides are TGTGCCAGCAGTTGGGGATATAGCGAAAACTACGAGCAGTACTTC.

This rearrangement joins TRBV6-1 to TRBJ1-2; D call uncertain. Looked up from germline, CDR1 is MNHNS and CDR2 is SASEGT. Trimming removed 7 bases from V and 6 bases from J, with 21 bases in between. The CDR3 loop spans 15 amino acids. The DNA for the CDR3 is TGTGCCAGCACGTTTCTGCCGGGAGCCCAAAATGGCTACACCTTC. The encoded protein is CASTFLPGAQNGYTF.

This chain links TRBV14 with TRBJ2-7; D perhaps matches TRBD2 (6 bases). CDR1 is SGHDN, CDR2 FVKESK, per germline. Trimming removed 4 bases at V and 6 bases at J, with 13 bases between. This CDR3 is 13 amino acids long. CDR3 in amino acids: CASSPEEGGEQYF. CDR3 DNA sequence: TGTGCCAGCAGCCCAGAGGAGGGAGGCGAGCAGTACTTC.

In its sample, this clone was seen a few times. One junction end does not reproduce the germline sequence, and a read error may be involved. The rearrangement uses TRBV6-1 and TRBJ2-7; TRBD1 aligns across 7 bases. This CDR3 has 11 amino acids. The germline CDR1 and CDR2 sequences are MNHNS and SASEGT. The CDR3 sequence: CGTTGNPEQYF. The CDR3 DNA follows: TGCGGTACGACAGGGAATCCCGAGCAGTACTTC.

About this clone: An end of the junction does not agree with germline; a read error may underlie this. The same CDR3 is also encoded by other DNA sequences in this sample. The V and J genes are TRBV7-7 and TRBJ2-2, with D possibly matching TRBD2 (5 bases). CDR3 length: 14 amino acids. In germline, CDR1 is SSHAT, CDR2 FNYEAQ (reference sequence). CDR3 protein: CASSRDLSTGELFF. The DNA of the CDR3 is TGCGCCAGCAGTCGGGATCTGAGTACCGGGGAGCTGTTTTTT.

The chain joins TRBV29-1 to TRBJ1-2; no clear D. Germline CDR1 reads SQVTM; CDR2 reads ANQGSEA. Trimming removed 0 bases at V and 3 bases at J, with 5 bases between. The CDR3 has 12 residues. The CDR3 bases are TGCAGCGTTGAAGACAACTACTATGGCTACACCTTC. Translated, it gives CSVEDNYYGYTF. Full variable domain (rest looked up from reference TRBV29-1 and TRBJ1-2): SAVISQKPSRDICQRGTSLTIQCQVDSQVTMMFWYRQQPGQSLTLIATANQGSEATYESGFVIDKFPISRPNLTFSTLTVSNMSPEDSSIYLCSVEDNYYGYTFGSGTRLTVV.

The rearrangement joins TRBV7-9 to TRBJ1-1; no firm D call. The CDR3 totals 16 residues. Trimming removed 4 bases from V and 4 bases from J, with 19 bases in between. Germline CDR1 and CDR2: SEHNR and FQNEAQ (reference sequence). CDR3 in amino acids: CASSSSDLTKATEAFF. The CDR3 nucleotides read TGTGCCAGCAGCTCTTCGGACCTAACAAAGGCCACTGAAGCTTTCTTT.

The chain carries TRBV14 and TRBJ1-2, with 7 positions matching TRBD1. There are 13 residues in the CDR3. V trimming: 4 bases; J trimming: 3 bases; junction bases outside the gene matches: 2. CDR1 SGHDN and CDR2 FVKESK come from the germline V gene. The CDR3 protein is CASSLDRDYGYTF. In DNA, the CDR3 is TGTGCCAGCAGCCTTGACAGGGACTATGGCTACACCTTC.

The genes are TRBV30 and TRBJ2-7; perhaps TRBD1 as D (6 bases). The CDR3 contains 12 residues. Germline CDR1 GTSNPN, CDR2 SVGIG (reference sequence). The V and J ends lost 6 bases and 1 base respectively, with 10 bases between them. The chain's CDR3 is CACTGISYEQYF. The CDR3, as DNA: TGTGCCTGCACAGGGATTTCCTACGAGCAGTACTTC. Together with reference TRBV30 and TRBJ2-7, the CDR3 gives the full variable domain: SQTIHQWPATLVQPVGSPLSLECTVEGTSNPNLYWYRQAAGRGLQLLFYSVGIGQISSEVPQNLSASRPQDRQFILSSKKLLLSDSGFYLCACTGISYEQYFGPGTRLTVT.